This TCR beta chain was captured by sequencing in a study of identical twins. TCRdb passed the 5' RACE reads through MiXCR, listing each CDR3 protein once. The table has 350,000 or so distinct CDR3 sequences, 9% to 15% seen once. This CDR3 region has 14 residues. Germline V gene sequence: CDR1 MNHEY, CDR2 SMNVEV (reference sequence). After removal of 6 bases from V and 7 bases from J, the junction contained 4 bases not matched to a gene. These data were also filed under a second study, of yellow fever vaccine responses in identical twins.

Sequencing was performed on CD8+ T cells sorted from blood. This TCR derives from a woman aged 18-29 years in good health. The rearrangement joins TRBV27 to TRBJ1-6; 9 bases agree with TRBD1. The CDR3 loop reads CASRVGQGNSPLHF. The CDR3 DNA reads TGTGCCAGCAGGGTTGGACAGGGGAATTCACCCCTCCACTTT.